One sample yielded the 8 T cell receptor beta chains listed below, sequenced in a study of identical twins. TCRdb processed the 5' RACE reads anew with MiXCR; each CDR3 protein has one entry. Of approximately 410,000 distinct CDR3 sequences in the sample, roughly 20% are singletons; the top ten hold more than 10%. Input material: naive T cells sorted from blood. The receptors come from a man in his forties or fifties in good health.

CDR3 coding DNA: TGTGCCAGCAGCCGACAGGGAAACGTTTACGCGCAGTACGTC. This encodes CASSRQGNVYAQYV. The gene calls are TRBV7-2 and TRBJ2-7, with 7 positions matching TRBD1. Germline values: CDR1 SGHTA, CDR2 FQGNSA. This CDR3 is 14 amino acids long.

This clonotype was observed at least ten times. The J gene is TRBJ2-4, the V gene TRBV11-2; D is undetermined. Between the trimmed V and J ends, which lost 5 bases and 2 bases, there was a span of 13 bases. The CDR3 is 15 residues long. Germline values: CDR1 SGHAT, CDR2 FQNNGV. This CDR3 is CASSQTKGPKNIQYF. The DNA of the CDR3 is TGTGCCAGCAGCCAGACAAAAGGGCCCAAAAACATTCAGTACTTC. Looking up the rest from reference TRBV11-2 and TRBJ2-4 gives the full variable domain: EAGVAQSPRYKIIEKRQSVAFWCNPISGHATLYWYQQILGQGPKLLIQFQNNGVVDDSQLPKDRFSAERLKGVDSTLKIQPAKLEDSAVYLCASSQTKGPKNIQYFGAGTRLSVL.

This clonotype has at least ten counts. The rearrangement links TRBV4-3 to TRBJ1-2, with D tentatively TRBD1 (6 bases). The ends were cut back, 0 bases at V and 6 bases at J, with 11 bases in the middle. This CDR3 is 14 amino acids long. CDR1 and CDR2 (germline): LGHNA, YSLEER. The CDR3: CASSQELGGHGYTF. The CDR3, as DNA: TGCGCCAGCAGCCAAGAGCTTGGGGGCCATGGCTACACCTTC.

This clonotype was detected ten times or more. The chain employs TRBV20-1 and TRBJ2-5; 10 bases map to TRBD1. Trimming at V came to 4 bases and at J to 5 bases, leaving 10 bases not matched to a gene. The CDR3 contains 15 residues. The germline CDR1 and CDR2 sequences are DFQATT and SNEGSKA (reference sequence). CDR3 in amino acids: CSATDLRTGGETQYF. CDR3 sequence (DNA): TGCAGTGCTACCGACCTCCGGACAGGGGGTGAGACCCAGTACTTC.

Many counts were recorded for this clonotype. V usage is TRBV20-1 and J usage is TRBJ2-1; 7 nucleotides line up with TRBD2. Germline loops: CDR1 DFQATT, CDR2 SNEGSKA (reference sequence). V was clipped by 2 bases and J by 0 bases; unmatched bases: 16. The CDR3 length is 19 residues. The CDR3 sequence is CSARILPSGALLSYNEQFF. The CDR3 DNA sequence: TGCAGTGCTAGAATCCTTCCCAGCGGGGCCCTCCTCTCCTACAATGAGCAGTTCTTC.

This chain's CDR3 is CASSSVRETQYF. The CDR3 DNA follows: TGTGCCAGCAGTTCGGTCAGGGAGACCCAGTACTTC. This chain links TRBV6-5 with TRBJ2-5; the D is unclear. Germline V gene lookup returns CDR1 MNHEY and CDR2 SVGAGI. The CDR3 consists of 12 residues. The V and J ends lost 4 bases and 5 bases respectively, with 8 bases between them.

Ten or more counts support this clonotype. The chain recombines TRBV5-1 with TRBJ1-2; D possibly corresponds to TRBD1 (6 bases). Germline lookup yields CDR1 SGHRS and CDR2 YFSETQ. The CDR3 has 12 amino acids. V dropped 3 bases and J dropped 8 bases, with 11 bases sitting between them. CDR3 residues: CASSSGTIGYTF. CDR3 coding DNA: TGCGCCAGCAGCTCCGGGACAATCGGCTACACCTTC. Together with reference TRBV5-1 and TRBJ1-2, the CDR3 gives the full variable domain: KAGVTQTPRYLIKTRGQQVTLSCSPISGHRSVSWYQQTPGQGLQFLFEYFSETQRNKGNFPGRFSGRQFSNSRSEMNVSTLELGDSALYLCASSSGTIGYTFGSGTRLTVV.

In this sample, this clonotype turned up a few times. This sequence joins TRBV6-5 and TRBJ2-7; 14 bases map to TRBD2. This CDR3 has 17 residues. Germline-derived CDR1 and CDR2 are MNHEY and SVGAGI. With 4 bases clipped from V and 3 bases from J, the junction kept 8 bases outside the gene matches. The chain's CDR3 is CASSSTSGGASFYEQYF. Here the CDR3 DNA reads TGTGCCAGCAGTTCGACTAGCGGGGGGGCCTCTTTCTACGAGCAGTACTTC.